This TCR beta chain was captured in a study of blood T cell repertoires in COVID-19. Per the germline V gene, CDR1 is SGHRS and CDR2 is YFSETQ. The CDR3 totals 14 residues. V lost 5 bases and J lost 1; bases outside the gene matches: 5. Per the authors' pipeline: Estimation of nucleated cell counts was performed using reference gene primer amplification. Clones were sequenced by immunoSEQ multiplex PCR, and TCRdb holds only the in-frame ones, with some missing. The V and J calls and the clone size are those of that table, but D and trimming were determined from the DNA. The profile shows more than 95,000 clones, roughly 83% of them singletons.

The sequencing input was peripheral blood. The V gene is TRBV5-1, the J gene TRBJ1-1, with 7 bases identical to TRBD1. This receptor was taken from a human donor in a cohort sampled during active COVID-19. The CDR3 spells CASSHRTGNTEAFF. Here the CDR3 DNA reads TGCGCCAGCAGTCACCGGACAGGGAACACTGAAGCTTTCTTT.